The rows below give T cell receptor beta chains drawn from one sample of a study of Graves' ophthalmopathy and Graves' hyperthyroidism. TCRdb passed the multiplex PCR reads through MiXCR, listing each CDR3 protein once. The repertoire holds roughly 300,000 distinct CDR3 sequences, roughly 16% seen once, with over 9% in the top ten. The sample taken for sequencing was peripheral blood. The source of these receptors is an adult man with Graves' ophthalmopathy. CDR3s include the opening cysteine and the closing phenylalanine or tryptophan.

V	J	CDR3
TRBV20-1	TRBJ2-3	CSARTRDRGPRDTQYF
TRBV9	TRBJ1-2	CASSLNSGRNYGYTF
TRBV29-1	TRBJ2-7	CSVRRPVSYEQSF
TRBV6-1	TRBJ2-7	CASKAQGGWYEQYF
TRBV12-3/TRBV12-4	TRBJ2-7	CASSPMAHEQYF
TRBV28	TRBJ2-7	CASQDTSYEQYF
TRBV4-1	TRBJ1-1	CASSPHTGTGDTEAFF
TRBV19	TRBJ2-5	CASSIGAGGRETQYF
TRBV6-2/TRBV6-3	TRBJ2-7	CASSLSGRAYGEQYF
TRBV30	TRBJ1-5	CAWTGAVDQPQHF
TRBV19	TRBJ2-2	CASSGVFDVGSGELFF
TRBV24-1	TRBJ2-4	CATHRPAPRAKNIQYF
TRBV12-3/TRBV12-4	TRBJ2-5	CASGTSGRGGETQYF
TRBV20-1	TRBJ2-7	CSARPGYEQYF
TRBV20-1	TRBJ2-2	CSARALQATGELFF
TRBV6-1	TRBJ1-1	CASSRYKNTEAFF
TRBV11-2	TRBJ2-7	CASSSGRYEQYF
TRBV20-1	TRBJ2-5	CSARDPRGVGETQYF
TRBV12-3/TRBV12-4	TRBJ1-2	CASSKPAKDGYTF
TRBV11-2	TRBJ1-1	CASSSGQGQGGAFF
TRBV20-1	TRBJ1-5	CSAGKATVSNQPQHF
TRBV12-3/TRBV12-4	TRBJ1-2	CASSSTGAPGYGYTF